Below are 21 T cell receptor beta chains sequenced from a single sample in a study of T cell repertoires in cytomegalovirus infection. Using its own MiXCR run on the reads, TCRdb lists one record per CDR3 protein. Here the sample spans 45,000 to 55,000 distinct CDR3 sequences, nearly 20% being singletons. No antigens are known for them. This specimen consisted of CD8+ T cells from cultured PBMCs, obtained from culture after CMV antigen stimulation. The source is a human donor in good health (CMV status not recorded). Some clones in this sample may be carry-over from other donors' samples.

This clonotype was recorded at least ten times. V is TRBV7-2 and J is TRBJ2-7; 11 bases are a match to TRBD2. V shed 2 bases and J 1 base; nucleotides not matched to a gene: 1. The CDR3 runs 15 residues. The germline CDR1 and CDR2 sequences are SGHTA and FQGNSA. In DNA form, the CDR3 reads TGTGCCAGCAGCTTACTAGCGGGAGGTTCCTACGAGCAGTACTTC. Translating it yields CASSLLAGGSYEQYF.

This clonotype was observed a few times. The CDR3 is CAWRVAAGGGELFF. The CDR3 DNA is TGTGCCTGGAGGGTGGCGGCTGGAGGTGGGGAGCTGTTTTTT. This chain joins TRBV30 and TRBJ2-2; a weak D match, TRBD2 (5 bases). The CDR3 loop spans 14 amino acids. The V and J ends lost 3 bases and 8 bases respectively, with 16 bases between them. Germline lookup yields CDR1 GTSNPN and CDR2 SVGIG (reference sequence).

The rearrangement uses TRBV6-5 and TRBJ2-5, with 10 positions matching TRBD1. This CDR3 has 15 amino acids. Germline CDR1 MNHEY, CDR2 SVGAGI. V lost 2 bases and J lost 5; bases outside the gene matches: 5. CDR3 DNA sequence: TGTGCCAGCAGTTACGCGACAGGGGGCAGGGAGACCCAGTACTTC. It encodes CASSYATGGRETQYF.

The chain has TRBV7-2 and TRBJ1-5; 8 bases align to TRBD1. The germline gives CDR1 SGHTA, CDR2 FQGNSA. J was trimmed by 6 bases and V by 2 bases; bases with no gene match: 6. The CDR3 is 15 residues long. The CDR3 sequence is CASSLRKTGGQPQHF. As DNA, the CDR3 is TGTGCCAGCAGCTTAAGAAAAACAGGGGGTCAGCCCCAGCATTTT.

The CDR3 spells CASKWRERDTQYF. In nucleotides, the CDR3 is TGTGCCAGCAAATGGCGGGAGAGGGATACGCAGTATTTT. This chain links TRBV6-6 with TRBJ2-3, with TRBD2 matching over 7 bases. V dropped 7 bases and J dropped 6; count of bases not matched to a gene: 7. CDR3 length: 13 residues. The germline V gene encodes CDR1 MNHNY and CDR2 SVGAGI (reference sequence).

This clonotype was picked up a small number of times. V gene TRBV12-3 or TRBV12-4 combines with J gene TRBJ2-1; 7 nucleotides agree with TRBD2. The V and J ends lost 6 bases and 9 bases, in that order; junction bases with no gene match: 5. The CDR3 spans 12 residues. In nucleotides, the CDR3 is TGTGCCAGCAGCCCGGGGGGAACTGAGCAGTTCTTC. This translates into CASSPGGTEQFF.

By share, this clonotype counts as medium-sized. The genes are TRBV6-1 and TRBJ2-5, with 10 positions matching TRBD2. There are 18 residues in the CDR3. Germline V lookup: CDR1 MNHNS, CDR2 SASEGT. V was pared by 2 bases and J by 4 bases, with 13 bases of the junction left unmatched. This CDR3 is CASSEQASGGLNRETQYF. The DNA for the CDR3 is TGTGCCAGCAGTGAACAGGCTAGCGGGGGACTCAACCGAGAGACCCAGTACTTC.

Concerning this clonotype itself: A much bigger clone sits one base away, suggesting this may be a read error. The rearrangement uses TRBV7-3 and TRBJ2-3; 9 nucleotides match TRBD1. Germline loops: CDR1 SGHTA, CDR2 FQGTGA. The CDR3 sequence is 15 residues long. DNA for the CDR3: TGTACCAGCAGCCCGACAGGGGGGACGACAGATACGCAGTATTTT. As protein: CTSSPTGGTTDTQYF.

Comments on this clonotype: The junction differs from germline at one of its ends, possibly a read error. The V call is TRBV12-3 or TRBV12-4, the J call TRBJ2-6; 7 nucleotides agree with TRBD1. There are 15 residues in the CDR3. CDR3 protein: CTSRKQGTGANVLTF. Written as DNA, the CDR3 is TGTACCAGCAGGAAACAGGGGACCGGGGCCAACGTCCTGACTTTC.

This chain joins TRBV6-2 or TRBV6-3 and TRBJ1-2; possibly TRBD1 for D (5 bases). The CDR3 length is 12 residues. The germline V gene encodes CDR1 MNHEY and CDR2 SVGEGT. Trimming pared 5 bases from V and 8 bases from J, leaving 12 bases between. The chain's CDR3 is CASSPQGGGYTF. The CDR3 bases are TGTGCCAGCAGTCCCCAGGGCGGCGGCTACACCTTC.

In nucleotides, the CDR3 is TGTGCCAGCAGCTTATCGACTAGCGGGAGGTTCGGGGAGCTGTTTTTT. Translated: CASSLSTSGRFGELFF. This chain links TRBV11-2 with TRBJ2-2; TRBD2 agrees at 13 bases. Looked up from germline, CDR1 is SGHAT and CDR2 is FQNNGV. The CDR3 covers 16 residues. The junction had 4 bases not matched to a gene; V was cut back by 2 bases and J by 7 bases.

J is TRBJ2-5 and V is TRBV18; 7 bases align to TRBD2. The CDR3 spans 16 residues. V lost 3 bases to trimming and J lost 4 bases; unmatched junction nucleotides: 11. CDR1 is KGHSH and CDR2 is LQKENI in the germline V gene. CDR3 nucleotide sequence: TGTGCCAGCTCACCCTGTCCGGGCGGGAGTGGAGAGACCCAGTACTTC. Protein sequence: CASSPCPGGSGETQYF.

This clonotype was detected a few times. This chain uses TRBV7-6 with TRBJ2-3, with 8 positions matching TRBD2. Germline CDR1 and CDR2: SGHVS and FNYEAQ. This CDR3 is built from 16 residues. V shed 4 bases, J shed 2 bases, and the junction held 8 bases outside the gene matches. CDR3 residues: CASSSAGGVFTDTQYF. The CDR3 region has the DNA TGTGCCAGCAGCTCCGCGGGGGGAGTATTCACAGATACGCAGTATTTT.

This clonotype was seen ten or more times. CDR3 in DNA: TGTGCCAGCAGTTTATTCAACCCTTCCACTGAAGCTTTCTTT. It yields the protein CASSLFNPSTEAFF. The chain employs TRBV28 and TRBJ1-1; D ambiguous. The CDR3 consists of 14 residues. With 1 base removed from V and 4 bases from J, the gap between germline ends came to 10 bases. Germline CDR1 and CDR2: MDHEN and SYDVKM. Based on the CDR3 plus reference TRBV28 and TRBJ1-1, the full variable domain is DVKVTQSSRYLVKRTGEKVFLECVQDMDHENMFWYRQDPGLGLRLIYFSYDVKMKEKGDIPEGYSVSREKKERFSLILESASTNQTSMYLCASSLFNPSTEAFFGQGTRLTVV.

This clonotype was counted at least ten times. V and J are TRBV5-1 and TRBJ1-2; 9 bases map to TRBD1. The germline V gene has CDR1 SGHRS and CDR2 YFSETQ. V lost 4 bases to trimming and J lost 8 bases; unmatched junction nucleotides: 9. The CDR3 has 14 amino acids. CDR3 DNA: TGCGCCAGCAGCCCCGGACAGGGGCTAGACGGCTACACCTTC. As protein: CASSPGQGLDGYTF. Together with reference TRBV5-1 and TRBJ1-2, the CDR3 gives the full variable domain: KAGVTQTPRYLIKTRGQQVTLSCSPISGHRSVSWYQQTPGQGLQFLFEYFSETQRNKGNFPGRFSGRQFSNSRSEMNVSTLELGDSALYLCASSPGQGLDGYTFGSGTRLTVV.

This clonotype has at least ten counts. This chain joins TRBV7-8 and TRBJ2-2; D uncertain. CDR1 is SGHVS, CDR2 FQNEAQ, per germline. Deletions cut 5 bases from V and 7 bases from J, with 5 bases between. The CDR3 totals 11 residues. CDR3 loop: CASSTNGELFF. The CDR3 DNA reads TGTGCCAGCAGCACGAACGGGGAGCTGTTTTTT.

This clonotype was counted between two and nine times. The V gene is TRBV12-3 or TRBV12-4, the J gene TRBJ2-1; D is uncertain. This CDR3 region has 12 residues. Trimming left V 0 bases short and J 10 bases short, with 7 bases between. CDR3 sequence (DNA): TGTGCCAGCAGTTTAGCGAACAGCGAGCAGTTCTTC. It specifies CASSLANSEQFF.

Comments on this clonotype: This is likely a read error, given that the CDR3 carries no conserved phenylalanine or tryptophan at its end. The chain has TRBV19 and TRBJ2-7, with no clear D. Per the germline V gene, CDR1 is LNHDA and CDR2 is SQIVND (reference sequence). V gave up 3 bases and J gave up 0 bases, with 12 bases separating them. The CDR3 contains 15 residues. In DNA form, the CDR3 reads TGTGCCAGTAGTATTACCTCAGGCGACTCCTACGAGCAGTACTAC. The encoded protein is CASSITSGDSYEQYY.

The chain links TRBV5-1 to TRBJ2-7; 7 bases fit TRBD1. The CDR3 runs to 15 residues. Germline assignment: CDR1 SGHRS and CDR2 YFSETQ. V trimming: 5 bases; J trimming: 3 bases; junction bases outside the gene matches: 11. DNA of the CDR3: TGCGCCAGCAGGGGGCAAACAGGGGATCGCTACGAGCAGTACTTC. Protein sequence: CASRGQTGDRYEQYF.

The genes are TRBV27 and TRBJ2-1; perhaps TRBD1 as D (5 bases). The V and J ends lost 2 bases and 3 bases respectively, with 8 bases between them. Germline CDR1 is MNHEY and CDR2 is SMNVEV (reference sequence). The CDR3 contains 14 residues. The CDR3 sequence: CASSLARGYNEQFF. CDR3 nucleotides: TGTGCCAGCAGTTTAGCTAGGGGCTACAATGAGCAGTTCTTC.

The chain is built from TRBV4-2 and TRBJ2-7; D may correspond to TRBD1 or TRBD2 (5 bases each). Germline V CDR1 and CDR2: LGHNA, YNFKEQ. The CDR3 runs to 15 residues. The V and J ends lost 0 bases and 0 bases respectively, with 9 bases between them. CDR3 DNA sequence: TGTGCCAGCAGCCAAGAGTTGGGGGACTCCTACGAGCAGTACTTC. Protein product: CASSQELGDSYEQYF.